What follows is one TCR beta chain and its context. TCRdb re-derived calls from the 5' RACE reads in MiXCR, one entry per CDR3 protein. This table has 200,000 to 300,000 distinct CDR3 sequences, around 15% appearing once. The sample belongs to a study of T-cell memory formation after mild COVID-19. Study background: TCR clusters were mostly confined to one donor each.

Looked up from germline, CDR1 is ENHRY and CDR2 is SYGVKD. The CDR3 runs 12 residues. V lost 8 bases, J lost 7 bases, and 15 bases lay in between. The V call is TRBV10-3, the J call TRBJ2-7; the D gene is possibly TRBD2 (6 bases). The sample consisted of PBMCs or a T cell subset sorted from them (not recorded which). The source of this sequence is a man between 18 and 35 years old who had mild COVID-19 (a few samples of this study predate the infection). Cell type and time point are not known. The chain's CDR3 is CAIADYPGEQYV. The DNA of the CDR3 is TGTGCCATCGCGGACTACCCCGGAGAGCAGTACGTC.